Listed below are T cell receptor beta chains from one sample, sequenced in a study of cytomegalovirus exposure and HLA in healthy donors. The table came from immunoSEQ multiplex PCR; TCRdb's copy has only in-frame clones and leaves some out. The table has some 180,000 clones, about 89% seen once; the top ten hold roughly 7%. The material sequenced was PBMCs. Receptor source: a man aged 30 to 45 in good health and CMV-seropositive. Each CDR3 is given with its conserved first and last residue. The order of the fields is J gene, V gene, D gene, clone size, CDR3 protein, CDR3 DNA. D genes are given only for firm matches. Expanded clones get a size class; other rows say once, few or many, or leave the size out.

>TRBJ1-3|TRBV5-6|-|-
CASSPGHPRNSGNTIYF
TGTGCCAGCAGCCCCGGACACCCCAGAAACTCTGGAAACACCATATATTTT
>TRBJ1-3|TRBV4-1|-|-
CASSLLRQGPWDTIYF
TGCGCCAGCAGCCTCCTCCGGCAGGGTCCTTGGGACACCATATATTTT
>TRBJ2-3|TRBV28|-|-
CASSQTPDSTDTQYF
TGTGCCAGCAGCCAAACCCCGGACAGCACAGATACGCAGTATTTT
>TRBJ2-3|TRBV27|TRBD1|-
CASSPQGAGVTDTQYF
TGTGCCAGCAGCCCTCAGGGGGCTGGGGTCACAGATACGCAGTATTTT
>TRBJ1-5|TRBV6-1|-|-
CASSFFRQPQHF
TGTGCCAGCAGCTTCTTTAGACAGCCCCAGCATTTT
>TRBJ2-7|TRBV4-1|TRBD2|once
CASSPLSGAWSYEQYF
TGCGCCAGCAGCCCTTTGAGCGGGGCTTGGTCCTACGAGCAGTACTTC
>TRBJ2-7|TRBV6-8|-|-
CASSGGLQGFNEQYF
TGTGCCAGCAGTGGGGGACTTCAGGGGTTCAACGAGCAGTACTTC
>TRBJ2-1|TRBV25-1|-|-
CASSEVPASRGQFF
TGTGCCAGCAGTGAAGTTCCAGCATCAAGAGGTCAGTTCTTC
>TRBJ2-2|TRBV4-3|-|-
CASSQDFTGELFF
TGCGCCAGCAGCCAAGATTTCACCGGGGAGCTGTTTTTT
>TRBJ2-1|TRBV11-1|TRBD1|-
CASRGWTGSANEQFF
TGTGCCAGCAGGGGTTGGACAGGGTCCGCCAATGAGCAGTTCTTC
>TRBJ2-2|TRBV25-1|-|-
CASSDIPVTAGGTGELFF
TGTGCCAGCAGTGACATCCCAGTTACAGCCGGGGGCACCGGGGAGCTGTTTTTT
>TRBJ2-3|TRBV4-2|-|-
CASSQVPGRIDTQYF
TGTGCCAGCAGCCAAGTCCCAGGGAGGATAGATACGCAGTATTTT
>TRBJ2-7|TRBV5-1|-|-
CASSADGSYEQYF
TGCGCCAGCAGCGCGGACGGATCCTACGAGCAGTACTTC
>TRBJ1-2|TRBV7-9|-|-
CASGSYTF
TGTGCCAGCGGTAGCTACACCTTC
>TRBJ1-1|TRBV9|-|-
CASSVVGDADTEAFF
TGTGCCAGCAGCGTAGTAGGGGATGCCGACACTGAAGCTTTCTTT
>TRBJ1-2|TRBV30|-|-
CAWSRGDGYTF
TGTGCCTGGTCCAGGGGTGATGGCTACACCTTC
>TRBJ1-1|TRBV28|-|-
CASSLTKGFNTEAFF
TGTGCCAGCAGTTTGACAAAGGGGTTTAACACTGAAGCTTTCTTT
>TRBJ2-1|TRBV16|-|-
CASSLTKGDYNEQFF
TGTGCCAGCAGCCTGACAAAAGGAGATTACAATGAGCAGTTCTTC
>TRBJ1-2|TRBV19|-|-
CASSMGRQGGGYGYTF
TGTGCCAGTAGTATGGGTCGGCAGGGAGGAGGCTATGGCTACACCTTC
>TRBJ1-2|TRBV5-6|-|once
CASSLAKFGGAGDVYGYTF
TGTGCCAGCAGCTTGGCCAAGTTCGGTGGGGCCGGAGACGTCTATGGCTACACCTTC
>TRBJ1-2|TRBV27|-|-
CASSPYGARGYTF
TGTGCCAGCAGTCCATATGGGGCGCGGGGCTACACCTTC
>TRBJ2-1|TRBV6-6|-|-
CASNRDFNEQFF
TGTGCCAGCAACAGGGACTTCAATGAGCAGTTCTTC
>TRBJ2-7|TRBV5-1|-|-
CASSLDSSGDSTSYF
TGCGCCAGCAGCTTGGATAGTAGCGGAGACAGCACGTCGTACTTC
>TRBJ2-7|TRBV29-1|-|-
CSVDGSKSYEQYF
TGCAGCGTTGACGGGAGTAAATCCTACGAGCAGTACTTC
>TRBJ1-1|TRBV4-2|-|few
CASSSLEANTEAFF
TGTGCCAGCAGTTCCCTCGAGGCGAACACTGAAGCTTTCTTT
>TRBJ2-1|TRBV6-5|TRBD2|-
CASSSPGGGVNEQFF
TGTGCCAGCAGTTCCCCTGGCGGGGGGGTCAATGAGCAGTTCTTC
>TRBJ2-5|TRBV2|-|-
CASSVVGGFGETQYF
TGTGCCAGCAGTGTGGTCGGAGGCTTTGGTGAGACCCAGTACTTC
>TRBJ1-6|TRBV6-5|TRBD1|-
CASSYYGTVHSPLHF
TGTGCCAGCAGTTACTACGGGACAGTACACTCACCCCTCCACTTT
>TRBJ2-2|TRBV4-1|-|once
CASSHVGTDTGELFF
TGCGCCAGCAGCCACGTGGGTACGGACACCGGGGAGCTGTTTTTT
>TRBJ2-1|TRBV7-2|-|-
CASSLPPRYNEQFF
TGTGCCAGCAGCTTGCCCCCCAGGTACAATGAGCAGTTCTTC
>TRBJ2-7|TRBV9|TRBD2|-
CASSVGGAAGEQYF
TGTGCCAGCAGCGTGGGAGGGGCTGCGGGCGAGCAGTACTTC
>TRBJ1-4|TRBV18|-|few
CASSPRGSNEKLFF
TGTGCCAGCTCACCGAGGGGGTCTAATGAAAAACTGTTTTTT
>TRBJ1-1|TRBV11-3|-|-
CASSLEGHSNTEAFF
TGTGCCAGCAGCTTAGAGGGCCACTCGAACACTGAAGCTTTCTTT
>TRBJ2-1|TRBV7-9|-|-
CASSLSRSWDEQFF
TGTGCCAGCAGCTTAAGTCGGTCCTGGGATGAGCAGTTCTTC
>TRBJ2-3|TRBV11-2|TRBD1|-
CASSQGGTGWTTDTQYF
TGTGCCAGCAGCCAGGGGGGGACAGGGTGGACGACAGATACGCAGTATTTT
>TRBJ2-5|TRBV7-9|-|once
CASSLVGRIQETQYF
TGTGCCAGCAGCTTGGTCGGGCGGATACAAGAGACCCAGTACTTC
>TRBJ2-7|TRBV7-8|-|-
CASSLYQGPSYEQYF
TGTGCCAGCAGCTTATATCAGGGGCCCTCCTACGAGCAGTACTTC
>TRBJ1-3|TRBV7-2|-|-
CASSPNLSGNTIYF
TGTGCCAGCAGCCCCAATCTCTCTGGAAACACCATATATTTT
>TRBJ2-7|TRBV19|-|-
CASSPLRGSEQYF
TGTGCCAGTAGCCCCCTCCGAGGTAGCGAGCAGTACTTC
>TRBJ2-3|TRBV29-1|TRBD2|-
CSVRGGAGDTQYF
TGCAGCGTCCGCGGGGGGGCGGGAGATACGCAGTATTTT
>TRBJ2-6|TRBV28|-|-
CASSTYSGALAGANVLTF
TGTGCCAGCAGCACCTACTCGGGGGCTCTAGCTGGGGCCAACGTCCTGACTTTC
>TRBJ2-2|TRBV5-1|-|-
CANSGVTYTGELFF
TGCGCCAACAGCGGCGTCACGTACACCGGGGAGCTGTTTTTT